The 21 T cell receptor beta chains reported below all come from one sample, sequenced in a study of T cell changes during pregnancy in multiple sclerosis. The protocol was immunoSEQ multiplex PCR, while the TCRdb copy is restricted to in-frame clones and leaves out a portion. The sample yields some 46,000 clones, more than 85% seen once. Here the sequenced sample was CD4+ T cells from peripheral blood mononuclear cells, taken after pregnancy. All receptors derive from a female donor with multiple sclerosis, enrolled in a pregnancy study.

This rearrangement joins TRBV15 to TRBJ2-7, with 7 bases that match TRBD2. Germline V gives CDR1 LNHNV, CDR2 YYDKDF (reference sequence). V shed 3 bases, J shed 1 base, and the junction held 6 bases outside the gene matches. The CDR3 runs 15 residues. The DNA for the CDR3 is TGTGCCACCAGCAGGGGAGGGGTGGGATCCTACGAGCAGTACTTC. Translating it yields CATSRGGVGSYEQYF.

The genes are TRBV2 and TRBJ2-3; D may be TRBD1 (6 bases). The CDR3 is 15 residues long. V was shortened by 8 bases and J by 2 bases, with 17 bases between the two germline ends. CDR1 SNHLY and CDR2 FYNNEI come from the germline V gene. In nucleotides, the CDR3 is TGTGCCAGCCTATATACAGGGAGCATCACAGATACGCAGTATTTT. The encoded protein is CASLYTGSITDTQYF.

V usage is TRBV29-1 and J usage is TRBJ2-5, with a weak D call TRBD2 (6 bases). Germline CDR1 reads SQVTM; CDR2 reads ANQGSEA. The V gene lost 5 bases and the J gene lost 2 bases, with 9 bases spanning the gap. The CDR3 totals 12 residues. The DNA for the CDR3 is TGCAGCGTTCGGGAGCAGCAAGAGACCCAGTACTTC. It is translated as CSVREQQETQYF.

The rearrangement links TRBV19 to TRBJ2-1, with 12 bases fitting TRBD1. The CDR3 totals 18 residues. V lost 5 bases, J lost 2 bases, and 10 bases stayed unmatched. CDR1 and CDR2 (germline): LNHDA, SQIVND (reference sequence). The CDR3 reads CASSLKRGTGGTYNEQFF. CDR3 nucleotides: TGTGCCAGTAGTTTGAAGAGAGGGACAGGGGGCACCTACAATGAGCAGTTCTTC.

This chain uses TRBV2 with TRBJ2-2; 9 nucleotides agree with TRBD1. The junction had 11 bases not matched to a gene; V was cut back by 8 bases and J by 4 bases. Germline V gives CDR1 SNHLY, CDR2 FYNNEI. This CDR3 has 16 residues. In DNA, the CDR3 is TGTGCCAGCTCCTCCTCCGGACAGGGGATCACCGGGGAGCTGTTTTTT. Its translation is CASSSSGQGITGELFF.

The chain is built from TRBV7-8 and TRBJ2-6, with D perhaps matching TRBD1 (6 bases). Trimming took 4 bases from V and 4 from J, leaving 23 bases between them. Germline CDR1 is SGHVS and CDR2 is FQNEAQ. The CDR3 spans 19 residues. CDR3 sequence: CASSSNRDIASLGANVLTF. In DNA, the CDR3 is TGTGCCAGCAGCTCGAACCGGGACATAGCGTCTCTCGGGGCCAACGTCCTGACTTTC.

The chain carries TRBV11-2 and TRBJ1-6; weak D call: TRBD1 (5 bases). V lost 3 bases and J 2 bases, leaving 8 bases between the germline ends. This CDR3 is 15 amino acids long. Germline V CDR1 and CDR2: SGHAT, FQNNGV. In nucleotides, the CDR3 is TGTGCCAGCAGCTTCCAGGGCGCCTATAATTCACCCCTCCACTTT. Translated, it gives CASSFQGAYNSPLHF.

CDR3 DNA: TGTGCCAGCAGTGAAGCCACTAGCGGACCGTACTACGAGCAGTACTTC. This codes for CASSEATSGPYYEQYF. The chain combines TRBV6-1 with TRBJ2-7; 8 bases are a match to TRBD2. The trim removed 0 bases at V and 3 bases at J, leaving 7 bases unmatched. Germline lookup yields CDR1 MNHNS and CDR2 SASEGT. The CDR3 runs 16 residues.

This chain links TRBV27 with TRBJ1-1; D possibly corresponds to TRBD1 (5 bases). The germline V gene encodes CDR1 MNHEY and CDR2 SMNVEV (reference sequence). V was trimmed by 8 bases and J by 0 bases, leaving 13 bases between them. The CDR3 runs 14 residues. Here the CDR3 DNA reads TGTGCCAGCTGGGGGGTCCCAATGAACACTGAAGCTTTCTTT. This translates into CASWGVPMNTEAFF.

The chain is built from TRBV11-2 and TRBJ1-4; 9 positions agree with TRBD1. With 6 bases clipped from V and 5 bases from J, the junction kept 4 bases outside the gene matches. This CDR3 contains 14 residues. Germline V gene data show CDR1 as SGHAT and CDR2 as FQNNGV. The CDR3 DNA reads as TGTGCCAGCAGGGTGACAGGGGGGAATGAAAAACTGTTTTTT. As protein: CASRVTGGNEKLFF.

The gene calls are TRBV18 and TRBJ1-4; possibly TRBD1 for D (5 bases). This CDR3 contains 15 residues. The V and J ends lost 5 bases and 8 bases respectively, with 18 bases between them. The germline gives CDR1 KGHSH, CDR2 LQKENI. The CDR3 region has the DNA TGTGCCAGCTCATCTCAGGGTGCCAGAACAGAAAAACTGTTTTTT. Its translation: CASSSQGARTEKLFF. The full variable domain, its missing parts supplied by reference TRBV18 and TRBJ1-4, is NAGVMQNPRHLVRRRGQEARLRCSPMKGHSHVYWYRQLPEEGLKFMVYLQKENIIDESGMPKERFSAEFPKEGPSILRIQQVVRGDSAAYFCASSSQGARTEKLFFGSGTQLSVL.

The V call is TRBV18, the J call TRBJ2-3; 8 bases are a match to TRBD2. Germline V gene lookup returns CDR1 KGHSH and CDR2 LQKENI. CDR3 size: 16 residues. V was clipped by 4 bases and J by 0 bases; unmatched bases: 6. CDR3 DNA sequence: TGTGCCAGCTCACTCACTAGCGGACCTAGCACAGATACGCAGTATTTT. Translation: CASSLTSGPSTDTQYF.

Here the CDR3 DNA reads TGTGCCAGCAGTTTTCGGGGGGCCCAGCCCCAGCATTTT. Protein sequence: CASSFRGAQPQHF. V and J are TRBV27 and TRBJ1-5; D perhaps matches TRBD1 (6 bases). Between the trimmed V and J ends, which lost 3 bases and 7 bases, there was a span of 10 bases. Germline V gene sequence: CDR1 MNHEY, CDR2 SMNVEV (reference sequence). The CDR3 extends over 13 amino acids.

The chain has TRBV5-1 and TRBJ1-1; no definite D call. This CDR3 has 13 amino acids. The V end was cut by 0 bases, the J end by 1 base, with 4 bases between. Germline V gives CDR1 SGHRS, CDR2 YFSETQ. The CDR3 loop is CASSLAGNTEAFF. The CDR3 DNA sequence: TGCGCCAGCAGCTTGGCCGGGAACACTGAAGCTTTCTTT.

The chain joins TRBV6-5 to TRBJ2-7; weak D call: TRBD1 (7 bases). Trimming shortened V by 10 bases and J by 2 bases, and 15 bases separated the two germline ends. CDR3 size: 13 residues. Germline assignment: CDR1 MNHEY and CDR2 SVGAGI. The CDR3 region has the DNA TGTGCCACCGCGGGGCAGGGGGCCTACGAGCAGTACTTC. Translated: CATAGQGAYEQYF.

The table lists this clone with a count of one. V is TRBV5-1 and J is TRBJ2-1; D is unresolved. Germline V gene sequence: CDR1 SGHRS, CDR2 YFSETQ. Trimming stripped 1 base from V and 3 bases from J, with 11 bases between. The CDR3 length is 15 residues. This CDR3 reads CASSLSGQSYNEQFF. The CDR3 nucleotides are TGCGCCAGCAGCTTGTCGGGTCAAAGCTACAATGAGCAGTTCTTC.

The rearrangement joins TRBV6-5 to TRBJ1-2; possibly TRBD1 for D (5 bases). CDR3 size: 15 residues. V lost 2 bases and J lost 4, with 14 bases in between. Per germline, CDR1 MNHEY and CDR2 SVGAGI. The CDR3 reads CASSYGAGVSYGYTF. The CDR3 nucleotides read TGTGCCAGCAGTTACGGTGCGGGGGTCAGCTATGGCTACACCTTC.

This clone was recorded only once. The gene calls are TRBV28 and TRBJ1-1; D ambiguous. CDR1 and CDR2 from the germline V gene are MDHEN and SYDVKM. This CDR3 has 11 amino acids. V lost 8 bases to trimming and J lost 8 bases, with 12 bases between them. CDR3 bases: TGTGCCAGCGGGCTCAGAGAGGAAGCTTTCTTT. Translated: CASGLREEAFF.

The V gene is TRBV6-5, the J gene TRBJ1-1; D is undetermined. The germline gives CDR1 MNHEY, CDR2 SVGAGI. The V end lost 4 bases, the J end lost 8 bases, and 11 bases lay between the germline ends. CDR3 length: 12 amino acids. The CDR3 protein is CASSFAGYEAFF. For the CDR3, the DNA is TGTGCCAGCAGTTTTGCAGGTTACGAAGCTTTCTTT.

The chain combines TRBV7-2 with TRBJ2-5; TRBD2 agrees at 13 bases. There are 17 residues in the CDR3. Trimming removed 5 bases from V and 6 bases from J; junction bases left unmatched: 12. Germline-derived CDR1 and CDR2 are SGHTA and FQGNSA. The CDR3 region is CASSPSGTSGIRKTQYF. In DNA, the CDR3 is TGTGCCAGCAGCCCGAGTGGGACTAGCGGGATCAGAAAGACCCAGTACTTC.

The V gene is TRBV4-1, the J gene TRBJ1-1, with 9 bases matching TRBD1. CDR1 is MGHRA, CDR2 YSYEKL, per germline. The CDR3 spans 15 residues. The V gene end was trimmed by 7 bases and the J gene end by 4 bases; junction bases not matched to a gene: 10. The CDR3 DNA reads TGCGCCAGCACGCACACCCCGACAGGGGGCACTGAAGCTTTCTTT. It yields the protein CASTHTPTGGTEAFF.